The 7 T cell receptor beta chains given below trace back to one sample, sequenced in a study of T cell responses to AZD1222 COVID-19 vaccine (dated by TCRdb to the early 2020s). This specimen's time point label, interpreted: baseline before first vaccination. The protocol used for the library was the immunoSEQ multiplex PCR assay. This is the immuneACCESS table as TCRdb keeps it, with only in-frame sequences that have V and J called. A part of the clones is gone; compared with another copy, unresolved V genes explain less than half, and the rest is unexplained. The sample yields 100,000 to 150,000 clones; over 75% were counted once. Jointly, the top ten make up about 5.6% of the sample. The sample consisted of peripheral blood, taken on day 0 of AZD1222 vaccination. These receptors were obtained from an adult in good health.

V is TRBV7-2 and J is TRBJ1-1; no clear D. V shed 4 bases and J shed 1 base, with 7 bases lying between them. The CDR3 extends over 13 amino acids. Germline values: CDR1 SGHTA, CDR2 FQGNSA. The CDR3 nucleotides read TGTGCCAGCAGCTCAGGTTGGAACACTGAAGCTTTCTTT. The encoded protein is CASSSGWNTEAFF.

In DNA form, the CDR3 reads TGCGCCAGCAGCTCCGGCGAAACCCAGGGTTACGAGCAGTACTTC. Translation gives CASSSGETQGYEQYF. The V call is TRBV5-1, the J call TRBJ2-7; a weak D match, TRBD1 (5 bases). Germline assignment: CDR1 SGHRS and CDR2 YFSETQ. V lost 3 bases and J 4 bases, leaving 17 bases between the germline ends. There are 15 residues in the CDR3.

The rearrangement links TRBV2 to TRBJ2-7; D might be TRBD1 or TRBD2, each matching 5 bases. This CDR3 contains 13 residues. The V gene lost 6 bases and the J gene lost 2 bases, with 11 bases spanning the gap. CDR1 is SNHLY and CDR2 is FYNNEI in the germline V gene. The CDR3 coding sequence is TGTGCCAGCAGCCCGGGACGGACCTACGAGCAGTACTTC. It translates to CASSPGRTYEQYF.

The rearrangement links TRBV24-1 to TRBJ2-1; D tentatively fits TRBD1 or TRBD2 (5 bases each). Germline CDR1 reads KGHDR; CDR2 reads SFDVKD. This CDR3 contains 13 residues. The V gene lost 1 base and the J gene lost 10 bases, with 10 bases spanning the gap. The CDR3 sequence is CATSDFGDREQFF. The CDR3 DNA reads TGTGCCACCAGTGATTTTGGGGACCGGGAGCAGTTCTTC.

The genes are TRBV28 and TRBJ2-3, with a weak D call TRBD2 (5 bases). Trimming removed 5 bases at V and 4 bases at J, with 13 bases between. Germline V gene sequence: CDR1 MDHEN, CDR2 SYDVKM. CDR3 length equals 14 residues. The CDR3 DNA follows: TGTGCCAGCAGTCGCCCGACTATGTCAGATACGCAGTATTTT. It yields the protein CASSRPTMSDTQYF.

This chain connects TRBV7-9 to TRBJ1-4; 9 bases map to TRBD1. Germline CDR1 reads SEHNR; CDR2 reads FQNEAQ (reference sequence). With V trimmed by 4 bases and J by 10 bases, 16 bases remained unmatched. The CDR3 totals 17 residues. The CDR3 sequence is CASSSKVAGQGLGKLFF. CDR3 nucleotide sequence: TGTGCCAGCAGCTCAAAAGTGGCTGGACAGGGGTTAGGAAAACTGTTTTTT.

The chain recombines TRBV5-6 with TRBJ1-2, with 8 nucleotides matching TRBD1. With V trimmed by 0 bases and J by 7 bases, 8 bases remained unmatched. This CDR3 region has 15 residues. CDR1 and CDR2 (germline): SGHDT, YYEEEE. The CDR3 region has the DNA TGTGCCAGCAGCTTGGCGGCAGGGGGCCAATTTGGCTACACCTTC. It specifies CASSLAAGGQFGYTF.